These 28 T cell receptor beta chains originate from one sample sequenced in a study of cytomegalovirus exposure and HLA in healthy donors. Primers for the PCR totalled 60 Vbeta and 13 Jbeta. Clones were sequenced by immunoSEQ multiplex PCR, and TCRdb holds only the in-frame ones, with some missing. The table shows approximately 160,000 clones, with less than 90% occurring only once. The sample comprised PBMCs. The origin of the receptors is a boy between 2 and 10 years old in good health and CMV-seronegative.

The J gene is TRBJ2-5, the V gene TRBV27; 9 positions agree with TRBD2. Germline assignment: CDR1 MNHEY and CDR2 SMNVEV (reference sequence). V shed 3 bases and J 5 bases; nucleotides not matched to a gene: 10. The CDR3 length is 16 residues. The CDR3 is CASSFGGLAGSETQYF. CDR3 bases: TGTGCCAGCAGTTTTGGAGGGCTAGCGGGAAGCGAGACCCAGTACTTC.

This rearrangement joins TRBV7-9 to TRBJ2-7; TRBD2 is a possible D gene (6 bases). The length of the CDR3 is 12 residues. Germline CDR1 reads SEHNR; CDR2 reads FQNEAQ (reference sequence). The V gene lost 1 base and the J gene lost 10 bases, with 11 bases spanning the gap. CDR3 nucleotide sequence: TGTGCCAGCAGCTTAGAATCGGGAGCACAGTACTTC. Amino acid sequence: CASSLESGAQYF.

CDR3 region: CASRSSSGGDNSPLHF. The CDR3 coding sequence is TGTGCCAGCAGAAGTAGTTCAGGGGGAGATAATTCACCCCTCCACTTT. The chain couples TRBV25-1 to TRBJ1-6, with 7 bases fitting TRBD1. The CDR3 loop spans 16 amino acids. Trimming took 6 bases from V and 5 from J; bases not matched to a gene: 10. Germline V gene sequence: CDR1 MGHDK, CDR2 SYGVNS.

The chain carries TRBV7-9 and TRBJ1-2; 9 nucleotides agree with TRBD1. J gave up 5 bases and V 8 bases, and 6 bases lay outside the gene matches. In germline, CDR1 is SEHNR, CDR2 FQNEAQ (reference sequence). The CDR3 is 13 amino acids. In DNA form, the CDR3 reads TGTGCCAGCGGGACGGGACAGGGATATGGCTACACCTTC. This sequence encodes CASGTGQGYGYTF.

V gene TRBV7-2 combines with J gene TRBJ2-7; 10 bases are a match to TRBD2. This CDR3 contains 15 residues. The junction had 6 bases not matched to a gene; V was cut back by 1 base and J by 6 bases. Germline values: CDR1 SGHTA, CDR2 FQGNSA. CDR3 sequence reads: CASSLDSGRASEQYF. The CDR3 bases are TGTGCCAGCAGCTTAGACAGCGGGAGGGCCTCCGAGCAGTACTTC.

The chain recombines TRBV29-1 with TRBJ2-2; weak D call: TRBD2 (5 bases). This CDR3 is 14 amino acids long. Trimming left V 7 bases short and J 5 bases short, with 17 bases between. The germline CDR1 and CDR2 sequences are SQVTM and ANQGSEA. CDR3: CSAGLTSSTGELFF. In DNA, the CDR3 is TGCAGCGCTGGCCTCACTAGTTCGACCGGGGAGCTGTTTTTT.

This chain joins TRBV13 and TRBJ2-7; D gene uncertain. This CDR3 is 13 amino acids long. V was shortened by 0 bases and J by 6 bases, with 9 bases between the two germline ends. Germline V gene sequence: CDR1 PRHDT, CDR2 FYEKMQ (reference sequence). DNA for the CDR3: TGTGCCAGCAGCTTAGGGTTCACCGGCGAGCAGTACTTC. Its protein product is CASSLGFTGEQYF.

The chain uses TRBV30 and TRBJ2-4; TRBD1 matches 11 bases. Per germline, CDR1 GTSNPN and CDR2 SVGIG (reference sequence). This CDR3 comprises 14 residues. After removal of 1 base from V and 5 bases from J, the junction contained 1 base not matched to a gene. The CDR3 sequence is CAWSGGQGENIQYF. CDR3 sequence (DNA): TGTGCCTGGAGTGGGGGACAGGGGGAAAACATTCAGTACTTC.

The chain links TRBV4-1 to TRBJ2-2; 10 bases are shared with TRBD2. Unmatched junction bases numbered 5, after V lost 8 bases and J lost 5 bases. Germline-derived CDR1 and CDR2 are MGHRA and YSYEKL. The CDR3 consists of 14 residues. The CDR3 DNA reads TGCGCCAGCCAAGCGGGAGGGCTGACCGGGGAGCTGTTTTTT. Its protein product is CASQAGGLTGELFF.

The chain employs TRBV27 and TRBJ1-2; 7 bases match TRBD1. Germline CDR1 is MNHEY and CDR2 is SMNVEV (reference sequence). The CDR3 covers 14 residues. V lost 0 bases to trimming and J lost 4 bases; unmatched junction nucleotides: 2. CDR3 amino acids: CASSLSGGGYGYTF. CDR3 DNA: TGTGCCAGCAGTTTATCAGGGGGCGGCTATGGCTACACCTTC.

The chain couples TRBV2 to TRBJ1-1, with a weak D call TRBD1 (5 bases). This CDR3 region has 14 residues. V lost 8 bases, J lost 3 bases, and 16 bases lay in between. Looked up from germline, CDR1 is SNHLY and CDR2 is FYNNEI. This CDR3 is CASGSGGRYTEAFF. In DNA, the CDR3 is TGTGCCAGCGGTTCGGGGGGGAGATACACTGAAGCTTTCTTT.

The V call is TRBV28, the J call TRBJ2-7, with D maybe TRBD2 (7 bases). CDR3 length: 15 residues. V was clipped by 4 bases and J by 3 bases, with 16 bases between them. The germline gives CDR1 MDHEN, CDR2 SYDVKM. CDR3 coding DNA: TGTGCCAGCAGTTCAACGGGGGGCGGAAGCTACGAGCAGTACTTC. Translated, it gives CASSSTGGGSYEQYF.

CDR3 nucleotides: TGTGCCAGCAGCTTAAGCTTCACAGATACGCAGTATTTT. It specifies CASSLSFTDTQYF. The chain uses TRBV11-2 and TRBJ2-3; D gene uncertain. V was cut by 2 bases and J by 2 bases, with 5 bases left in between. CDR1 SGHAT and CDR2 FQNNGV come from the germline V gene. The CDR3 is 13 residues long.

The sample holds a few counts of this clone. CDR3 DNA: TGTGCCAGCAGCGTAACACAGATGAACACTGAAGCTTTCTTT. Amino acids: CASSVTQMNTEAFF. The chain links TRBV5-4 to TRBJ1-1; D is uncertain. The germline V gene has CDR1 SGHNT and CDR2 YYREEE (reference sequence). The CDR3 sequence is 14 residues long. Trimming removed 4 bases from V and 0 bases from J, with 10 bases in between.

This rearrangement joins TRBV4-1 to TRBJ1-3, with D perhaps matching TRBD1 (5 bases). Germline CDR1 reads MGHRA; CDR2 reads YSYEKL. This CDR3 region has 15 residues. Trimming left V 0 bases short and J 4 bases short, with 10 bases between. The CDR3 bases are TGCGCCAGCAGCCAAGATCAAGGGGTCGGAAACACCATATATTTT. It specifies CASSQDQGVGNTIYF.

The rearrangement uses TRBV6-6 and TRBJ2-1; perhaps TRBD1 as D (6 bases). The V end was cut by 7 bases, the J end by 12 bases, with 22 bases between. The CDR3 has 14 residues. Germline assignment: CDR1 MNHNY and CDR2 SVGAGI (reference sequence). DNA of the CDR3: TGTGCCAGCAACCCACCCCCCCCCGGCAGGGGGCAGTTCTTC. Residues: CASNPPPPGRGQFF.

The V and J genes are TRBV4-1 and TRBJ1-1, with 10 bases aligning to TRBD1. Germline trimming cut 3 bases from V and 4 bases from J; bases unmatched to any gene: 2. CDR1 and CDR2 from the germline V gene are MGHRA and YSYEKL. The CDR3 length is 14 residues. Here the CDR3 DNA reads TGCGCCAGCAGCCAGACAGGGGGCGGCACTGAAGCTTTCTTT. This sequence encodes CASSQTGGGTEAFF.

This clone was recorded once. The chain carries TRBV28 and TRBJ1-3, with D uncertain. Germline CDR1 is MDHEN and CDR2 is SYDVKM. The CDR3 has 14 residues. V lost 7 bases, J lost 2 bases, and 12 bases lay in between. The DNA for the CDR3 is TGTGCCAGCACCCTTGCCGGGGCTGGAAACACCATATATTTT. This gives the protein CASTLAGAGNTIYF.

This clone was observed once. V gene TRBV27 combines with J gene TRBJ1-1; no firm D call. Germline V gene lookup returns CDR1 MNHEY and CDR2 SMNVEV (reference sequence). This CDR3 region has 13 residues. V gave up 4 bases and J gave up 4 bases, with 10 bases separating them. CDR3 amino acids: CASSSGIVTEAFF. The CDR3 coding sequence is TGTGCCAGCAGTTCGGGTATAGTCACTGAAGCTTTCTTT.

In nucleotides, the CDR3 is TGTGCCAGCCGGGACAGGGGACACGACGAGCAGTACTTC. The encoded protein is CASRDRGHDEQYF. V and J are TRBV19 and TRBJ2-7; TRBD1 matches at 10 bases. V shed 9 bases and J 5 bases; nucleotides not matched to a gene: 7. CDR1 and CDR2 (germline): LNHDA, SQIVND (reference sequence). CDR3 length: 13 amino acids. Full variable domain (remainder filled in from reference TRBV19 and TRBJ2-7): DGGITQSPKYLFRKEGQNVTLSCEQNLNHDAMYWYRQDPGQGLRLIYYSQIVNDFQKGDIAEGYSVSREKKESFPLTVTSAQKNPTAFYLCASRDRGHDEQYFGPGTRLTVT.

This clone was found a few times. In DNA form, the CDR3 reads TGTGCCAGCAGCGCCTCCGGGGGTAACTCACCCCTCCACTTT. Its translation: CASSASGGNSPLHF. The chain couples TRBV6-1 to TRBJ1-6; possibly TRBD1 for D (5 bases). V dropped 6 bases and J dropped 10 bases, with 16 bases sitting between them. This CDR3 has 14 residues. Germline assignment: CDR1 MNHNS and CDR2 SASEGT.

The chain has TRBV14 and TRBJ1-2; 7 positions match TRBD1. Germline-derived CDR1 and CDR2 are SGHDN and FVKESK. The CDR3 has 13 residues. V was clipped by 0 bases and J by 10 bases; unmatched bases: 5. In nucleotides, the CDR3 is TGTGCCAGCAGCCAAGATCTACAGGGGTCCTACACCTTC. Its translation is CASSQDLQGSYTF.

This chain connects TRBV29-1 to TRBJ2-1, with D possibly TRBD2 on 5 matching bases. The V end was cut by 4 bases, the J end by 4 bases, with 11 bases between. This CDR3 comprises 13 residues. The germline gives CDR1 SQVTM, CDR2 ANQGSEA. In DNA, the CDR3 is TGCAGCGTTGTCATCGAGGGATACAATGAGCAGTTCTTC. This gives the protein CSVVIEGYNEQFF.

The J gene is TRBJ1-4, the V gene TRBV5-1, with D perhaps TRBD1 (6 bases). With 2 bases removed from V and 5 bases from J, the gap between germline ends came to 13 bases. This CDR3 contains 15 residues. Germline V gene lookup returns CDR1 SGHRS and CDR2 YFSETQ. This CDR3 reads CASSLNRVKNEKLFF. The CDR3 DNA reads TGCGCCAGCAGCTTAAACAGGGTGAAAAATGAAAAACTGTTTTTT.

The CDR3 loop reads CASSSTGSYNEQFF. DNA for the CDR3: TGCGCCAGCAGCTCGACAGGGTCCTACAATGAGCAGTTCTTC. The V gene is TRBV5-1, the J gene TRBJ2-1; 7 bases line up with TRBD1. CDR1 and CDR2 from the germline V gene are SGHRS and YFSETQ. Unmatched junction bases numbered 1, after V lost 3 bases and J lost 1 base. CDR3 length: 14 residues.

This clone has a handful of counts. The V gene is TRBV9, the J gene TRBJ2-7; 7 bases match TRBD1. CDR1 and CDR2 from the germline V gene are SGDLS and YYNGEE. The ends lost 8 bases at V and 3 bases at J; junction bases unmatched: 20. This CDR3 has 17 residues. Here the CDR3 DNA reads TGTGCCAGGAACGTTGGGCGTAAGCAGGGGGTAATCTACGAGCAGTACTTC. This translates into CARNVGRKQGVIYEQYF.

This chain links TRBV5-1 with TRBJ2-2; 14 bases are a match to TRBD2. Trimming took 4 bases from V and 5 from J; bases not matched to a gene: 7. There are 17 residues in the CDR3. Germline values: CDR1 SGHRS, CDR2 YFSETQ. The DNA for the CDR3 is TGCGCCAGCAGCCCGGGACTAGCGGGAGTAAGGACCGGGGAGCTGTTTTTT. Translation gives CASSPGLAGVRTGELFF.

The chain has TRBV9 and TRBJ2-3; D is uncertain. The germline CDR1 and CDR2 sequences are SGDLS and YYNGEE. The length of the CDR3 is 14 residues. The ends were cut back, 1 base at V and 4 bases at J, with 10 bases in the middle. CDR3 amino acids: CASSVTPSADTQYF. Written as DNA, the CDR3 is TGTGCCAGCAGCGTAACCCCGAGTGCAGATACGCAGTATTTT.